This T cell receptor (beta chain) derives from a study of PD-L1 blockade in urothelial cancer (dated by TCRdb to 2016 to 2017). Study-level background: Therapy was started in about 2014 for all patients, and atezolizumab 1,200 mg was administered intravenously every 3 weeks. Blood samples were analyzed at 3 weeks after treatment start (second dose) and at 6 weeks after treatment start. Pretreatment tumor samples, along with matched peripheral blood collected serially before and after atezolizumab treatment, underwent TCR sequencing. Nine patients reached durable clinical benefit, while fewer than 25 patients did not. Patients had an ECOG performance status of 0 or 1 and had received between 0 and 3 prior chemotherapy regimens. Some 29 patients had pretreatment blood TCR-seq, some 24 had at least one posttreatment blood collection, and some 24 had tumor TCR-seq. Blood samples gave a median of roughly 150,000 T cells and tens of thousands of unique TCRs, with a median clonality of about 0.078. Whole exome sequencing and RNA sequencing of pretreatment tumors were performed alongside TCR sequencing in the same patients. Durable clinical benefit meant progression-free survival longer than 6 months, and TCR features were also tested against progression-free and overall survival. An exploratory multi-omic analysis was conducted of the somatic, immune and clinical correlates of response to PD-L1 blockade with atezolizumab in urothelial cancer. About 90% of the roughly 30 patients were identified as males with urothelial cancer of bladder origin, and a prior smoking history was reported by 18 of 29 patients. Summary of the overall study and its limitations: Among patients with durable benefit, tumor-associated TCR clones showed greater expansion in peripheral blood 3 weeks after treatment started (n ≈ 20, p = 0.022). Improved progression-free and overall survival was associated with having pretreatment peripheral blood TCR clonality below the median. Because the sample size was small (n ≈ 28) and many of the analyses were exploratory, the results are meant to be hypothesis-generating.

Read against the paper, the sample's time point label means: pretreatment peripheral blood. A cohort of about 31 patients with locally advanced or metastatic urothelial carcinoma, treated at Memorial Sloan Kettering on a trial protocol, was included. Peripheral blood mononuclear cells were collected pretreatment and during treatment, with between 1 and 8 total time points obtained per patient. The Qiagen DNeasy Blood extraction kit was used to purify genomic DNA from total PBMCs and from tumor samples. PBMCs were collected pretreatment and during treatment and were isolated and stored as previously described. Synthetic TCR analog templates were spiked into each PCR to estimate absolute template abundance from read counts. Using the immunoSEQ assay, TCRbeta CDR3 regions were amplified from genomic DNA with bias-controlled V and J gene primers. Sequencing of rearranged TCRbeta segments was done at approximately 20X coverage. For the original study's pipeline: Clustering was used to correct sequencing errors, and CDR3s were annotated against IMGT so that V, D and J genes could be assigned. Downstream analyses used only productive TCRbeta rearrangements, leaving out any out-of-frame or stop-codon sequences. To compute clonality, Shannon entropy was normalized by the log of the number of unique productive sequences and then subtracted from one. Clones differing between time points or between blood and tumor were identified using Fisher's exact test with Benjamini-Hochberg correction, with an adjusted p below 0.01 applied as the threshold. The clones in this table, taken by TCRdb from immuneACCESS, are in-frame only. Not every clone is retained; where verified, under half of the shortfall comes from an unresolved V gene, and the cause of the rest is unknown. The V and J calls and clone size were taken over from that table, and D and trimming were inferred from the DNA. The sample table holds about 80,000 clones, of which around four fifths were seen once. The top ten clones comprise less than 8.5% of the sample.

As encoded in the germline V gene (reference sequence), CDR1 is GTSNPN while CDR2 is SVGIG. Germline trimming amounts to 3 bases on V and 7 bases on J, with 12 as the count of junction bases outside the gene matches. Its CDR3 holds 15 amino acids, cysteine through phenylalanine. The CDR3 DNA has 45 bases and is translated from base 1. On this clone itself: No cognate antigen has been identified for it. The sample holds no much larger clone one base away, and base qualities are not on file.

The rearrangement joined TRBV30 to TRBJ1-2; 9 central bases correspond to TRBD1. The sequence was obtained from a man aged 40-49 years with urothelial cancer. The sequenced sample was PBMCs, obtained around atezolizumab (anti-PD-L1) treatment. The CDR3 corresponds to CAWSVFPGQGAGYTF. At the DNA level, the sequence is TGTGCCTGGAGCGTCTTTCCGGGACAGGGCGCTGGCTACACCTTC.